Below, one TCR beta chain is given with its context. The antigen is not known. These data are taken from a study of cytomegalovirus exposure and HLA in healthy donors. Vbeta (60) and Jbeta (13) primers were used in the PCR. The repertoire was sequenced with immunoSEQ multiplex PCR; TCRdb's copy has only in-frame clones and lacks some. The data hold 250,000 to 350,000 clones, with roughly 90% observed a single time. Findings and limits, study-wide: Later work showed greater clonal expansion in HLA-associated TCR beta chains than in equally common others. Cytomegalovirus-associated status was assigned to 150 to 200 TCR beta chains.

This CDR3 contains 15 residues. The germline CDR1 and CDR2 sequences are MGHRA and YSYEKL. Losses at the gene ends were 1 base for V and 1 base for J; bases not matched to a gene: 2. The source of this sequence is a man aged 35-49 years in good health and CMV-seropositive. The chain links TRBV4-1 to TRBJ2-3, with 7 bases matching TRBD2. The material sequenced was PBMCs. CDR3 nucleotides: TGCGCCAGCAGCCAAGGGCTAGCGGGCACAGATACGCAGTATTTT. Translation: CASSQGLAGTDTQYF.